This TCR beta chain was sequenced during a study of CD8 T cells in Susac syndrome. Study information: When blood was drawn, patients with Susac syndrome were on intravenous immunoglobulin alone, on corticosteroids, or therapy-naive.

Per germline, CDR1 SGHDN and CDR2 FVKESK. Between the trimmed V and J ends, which lost 4 bases and 2 bases, there was a span of 9 bases. This CDR3 has 14 amino acids. About 0.45 to 1 ug RNA was reverse transcribed with random hexamers. An immunoSEQ multiplex PCR generated amplified TCR beta CDR3 products spanning 54 Vbeta and 13 Jbeta. TCRdb reprocessed the immunoSEQ multiplex PCR reads with MiXCR, giving one entry per CDR3 protein. This sample yields roughly 80,000 distinct CDR3 sequences, of which roughly 94% are seen a single time; about 0.5% belongs to the top ten. Whole-study findings and limits: The authors found around 17 Susac-specific public clones in total CD8+ repertoires and 5 or 6 in CD8+ TEMRA repertoires.

In Susac syndrome patients, recently defined diagnostic criteria for definite or probable disease were met. This clonotype was detected only once. Its antigen remains unknown. This TCR derives from a human donor with Susac syndrome. Sequencing was performed on CD8+ T cells from PBMCs. V is TRBV14 and J is TRBJ1-5; D remains unclear. CDR3 region: CASSPSTGNQPQHF. In nucleotides, the CDR3 is TGTGCCAGCAGCCCATCGACGGGCAATCAGCCCCAGCATTTT.